This T cell receptor beta chain is drawn from a study of cytomegalovirus exposure and HLA in healthy donors. Regarding the study as a whole: Most TCR sequences were seen very rarely across donors, but some public TCRs occurred in many.

With regard to this clone: As yet, its antigen is unknown.

Primers: 60 Vbeta forward and 13 Jbeta reverse. The data were produced by immunoSEQ multiplex PCR, yet TCRdb's version contains in-frame clones alone and is incomplete. The sample lists about 98,000 clones, 55% to 80% seen once, with 4% to 5.5% in the top ten. Per germline, CDR1 LGHNA and CDR2 YNFKEQ. This CDR3 contains 17 residues. V gave up 1 base and J gave up 2 bases, with 17 bases separating them. This sequence was found in a human donor in good health. The rearrangement links TRBV4-2 to TRBJ2-5; D is possibly TRBD1 (5 bases). Input material: PBMCs. CDR3: CASSQGPRGFGQETQYF. CDR3 DNA: TGTGCCAGCAGCCAAGGACCTAGGGGATTTGGGCAAGAGACCCAGTACTTC.